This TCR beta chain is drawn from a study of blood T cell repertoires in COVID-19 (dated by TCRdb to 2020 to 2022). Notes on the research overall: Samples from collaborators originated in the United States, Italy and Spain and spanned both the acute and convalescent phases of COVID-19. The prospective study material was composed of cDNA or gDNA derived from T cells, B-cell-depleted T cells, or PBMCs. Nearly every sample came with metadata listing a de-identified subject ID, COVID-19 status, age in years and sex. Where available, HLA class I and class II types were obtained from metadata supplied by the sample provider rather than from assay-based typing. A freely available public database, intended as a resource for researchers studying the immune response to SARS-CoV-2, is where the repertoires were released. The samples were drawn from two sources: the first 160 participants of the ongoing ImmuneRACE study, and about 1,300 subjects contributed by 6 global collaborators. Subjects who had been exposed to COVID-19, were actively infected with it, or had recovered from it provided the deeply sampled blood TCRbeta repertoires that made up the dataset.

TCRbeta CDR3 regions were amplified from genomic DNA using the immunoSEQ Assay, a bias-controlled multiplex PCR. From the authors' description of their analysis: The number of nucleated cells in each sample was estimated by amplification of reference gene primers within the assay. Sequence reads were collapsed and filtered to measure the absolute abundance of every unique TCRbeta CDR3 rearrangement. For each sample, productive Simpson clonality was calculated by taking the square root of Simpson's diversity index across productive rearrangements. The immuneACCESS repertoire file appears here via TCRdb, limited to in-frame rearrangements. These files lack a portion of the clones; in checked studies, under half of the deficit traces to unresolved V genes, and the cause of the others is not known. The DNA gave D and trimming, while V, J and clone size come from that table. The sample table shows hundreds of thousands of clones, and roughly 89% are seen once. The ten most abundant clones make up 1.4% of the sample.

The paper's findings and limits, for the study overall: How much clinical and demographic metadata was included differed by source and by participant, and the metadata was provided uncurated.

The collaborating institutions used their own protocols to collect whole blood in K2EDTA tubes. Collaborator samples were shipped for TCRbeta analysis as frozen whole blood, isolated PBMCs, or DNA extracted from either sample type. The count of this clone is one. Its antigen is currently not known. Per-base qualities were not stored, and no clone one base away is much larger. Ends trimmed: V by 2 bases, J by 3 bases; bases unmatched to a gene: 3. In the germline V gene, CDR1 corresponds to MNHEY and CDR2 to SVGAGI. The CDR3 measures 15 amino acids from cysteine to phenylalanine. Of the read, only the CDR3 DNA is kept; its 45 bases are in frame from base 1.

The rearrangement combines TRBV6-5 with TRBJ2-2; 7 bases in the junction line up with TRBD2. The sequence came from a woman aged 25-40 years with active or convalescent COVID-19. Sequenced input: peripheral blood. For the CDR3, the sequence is CASSYGRGDTGELFF. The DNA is TGTGCCAGCAGTTACGGCCGGGGGGACACCGGGGAGCTGTTTTTT.